These T cell receptor beta chains were read from a single sample in a study of T cell changes during pregnancy in multiple sclerosis. Method: immunoSEQ multiplex PCR; TCRdb's copy keeps in-frame clones and lacks some. Of 93,000 or so clones listed, 85% to 95% are singletons. The specimen comprised peripheral blood, sampled after pregnancy. These receptors all stem from a female donor with multiple sclerosis, enrolled in a pregnancy study. Each CDR3 is given with its conserved first and last residue. D genes are given only for firm matches. Not every row has a clone size; where given, it reads once, few, many or a size class.

v_gene	abundance	d_gene	j_gene	CDR3aa	CDR3nt
TRBV6-5	-	-	TRBJ2-1	CASSPPMADEQFF	TGTGCCAGCAGCCCCCCGATGGCAGATGAGCAGTTCTTC
TRBV5-8	-	TRBD1	TRBJ2-5	CASSLGDRGGETQYF	TGTGCCAGCAGCTTGGGGGACAGGGGAGGGGAGACCCAGTACTTC
TRBV7-2	-	-	TRBJ1-3	CASSLAAGSGNTIYF	TGTGCCAGCAGCTTAGCGGCAGGGTCCGGAAACACCATATATTTT
TRBV6-1	-	TRBD2	TRBJ2-1	CASSEKGASGVNEQFF	TGTGCCAGCAGTGAAAAAGGGGCTAGCGGAGTCAATGAGCAGTTCTTC
TRBV9	-	-	TRBJ2-1	CASSPVSSYNEQFF	TGTGCCAGCAGCCCCGTGAGCTCCTACAATGAGCAGTTCTTC
TRBV28	-	TRBD1	TRBJ2-7	CASSLDQGAMNEQYF	TGTGCCAGCAGTTTGGACCAGGGGGCCATGAACGAGCAGTACTTC
TRBV6-1	few	-	TRBJ1-6	CASSGLDNSPLHF	TGTGCCAGCAGTGGGCTGGATAATTCACCCCTCCACTTT
TRBV11-3	-	TRBD2	TRBJ2-5	CASSSSGGTQYF	TGTGCCAGCAGCTCTAGCGGGGGGACCCAGTACTTC
TRBV11-3	-	TRBD2	TRBJ2-5	CASSPGLAGGEQETQYF	TGTGCCAGCAGCCCCGGACTAGCGGGGGGGGAACAAGAGACCCAGTACTTC
TRBV19	-	TRBD1	TRBJ2-7	CASSTTRTGGLHEQYF	TGTGCCAGTAGTACCACTCGGACAGGGGGTCTTCACGAGCAGTACTTC
TRBV28	-	-	TRBJ2-7	CASTDGGLYEQYF	TGTGCCAGCACCGATGGAGGACTCTACGAGCAGTACTTC
TRBV11-2	-	TRBD1	TRBJ2-5	CASSWDRSSETQYF	TGTGCCAGCAGCTGGGACAGGTCGAGCGAGACCCAGTACTTC
TRBV7-8	-	TRBD2	TRBJ2-1	CASSLRAGGPEGQFF	TGTGCCAGCAGCTTAAGAGCGGGAGGGCCTGAGGGGCAGTTCTTC
TRBV5-4	once	TRBD2	TRBJ2-1	CASRRDSSGGPYNEQFF	TGTGCCAGCAGGCGGGACTCTAGCGGGGGGCCGTACAATGAGCAGTTCTTC
TRBV7-2	-	-	TRBJ1-2	CASSEGRSLYGYTF	TGTGCCAGCAGCGAGGGCAGATCTTTATATGGCTACACCTTC
TRBV7-9	-	-	TRBJ2-3	CASSLLTTSTDTQYF	TGTGCCAGCAGCCTTCTGACTACTAGCACAGATACGCAGTATTTT
TRBV7-9	-	TRBD2	TRBJ2-7	CASSTRTSGSLEQYF	TGTGCCAGCAGCACCCGGACTAGCGGGAGTTTGGAGCAGTACTTC
TRBV6-6	-	-	TRBJ1-6	CASTSLTGRASPLHF	TGTGCCAGCACCAGCCTCACAGGCCGTGCATCACCCCTCCACTTT
TRBV7-3	-	-	TRBJ1-1	CASSSSLGAEAFF	TGTGCCAGCAGCTCGAGCCTGGGCGCTGAAGCTTTCTTT
TRBV6-1	-	-	TRBJ2-5	CASSEWGLSRGTQYF	TGTGCCAGCAGTGAATGGGGCCTGAGCCGAGGGACCCAGTACTTC
TRBV30	once	TRBD1	TRBJ2-7	CAWSVGSGGAEQYF	TGTGCCTGGAGTGTAGGGTCAGGGGGAGCCGAGCAGTACTTC
TRBV7-9	-	TRBD1	TRBJ2-2	CASSPGQGPGELFF	TGTGCCAGCAGCCCGGGACAGGGACCCGGGGAGCTGTTTTTT
TRBV5-1	-	TRBD1	TRBJ2-5	CASSLGQGASETQYF	TGCGCCAGCAGCTTGGGTCAGGGGGCCTCGGAGACCCAGTACTTC
TRBV27	-	-	TRBJ2-7	CASSSGVYEQYF	TGTGCCAGCTCCTCAGGGGTCTACGAGCAGTACTTC
TRBV7-2	-	-	TRBJ1-5	CASSLWGDQPQHF	TGTGCCAGCAGCTTGTGGGGGGATCAGCCCCAGCATTTT
TRBV2	-	TRBD1	TRBJ1-1	CASSGIGGTTEAFF	TGTGCCAGCAGTGGAATAGGGGGCACGACTGAAGCTTTCTTT
TRBV19	-	TRBD1	TRBJ1-2	CASSITGANYGYTF	TGTGCCAGTAGTATCACAGGGGCGAACTATGGCTACACCTTC
TRBV7-9	-	-	TRBJ2-7	CASSLVPQGMWEQYF	TGTGCCAGCAGCTTGGTGCCGCAGGGCATGTGGGAGCAGTACTTC
TRBV9	-	TRBD1	TRBJ1-6	CASSFQGALGSPLHF	TGTGCCAGCAGCTTCCAGGGGGCCCTCGGGTCACCCCTCCACTTT
TRBV9	-	TRBD2	TRBJ2-1	CASSAPLGGRTSVPSYNEQFF	TGTGCCAGCAGCGCCCCCCTTGGCGGCAGGACTAGCGTGCCCTCCTACAATGAGCAGTTCTTC
TRBV2	-	TRBD2	TRBJ2-1	CASRIETSGGDEQFF	TGTGCCAGCAGGATAGAGACTAGCGGGGGGGATGAGCAGTTCTTC
TRBV5-1	-	TRBD1	TRBJ2-6	CASSPGQGTNVLTF	TGCGCCAGCAGCCCGGGACAGGGTACCAACGTCCTGACTTTC